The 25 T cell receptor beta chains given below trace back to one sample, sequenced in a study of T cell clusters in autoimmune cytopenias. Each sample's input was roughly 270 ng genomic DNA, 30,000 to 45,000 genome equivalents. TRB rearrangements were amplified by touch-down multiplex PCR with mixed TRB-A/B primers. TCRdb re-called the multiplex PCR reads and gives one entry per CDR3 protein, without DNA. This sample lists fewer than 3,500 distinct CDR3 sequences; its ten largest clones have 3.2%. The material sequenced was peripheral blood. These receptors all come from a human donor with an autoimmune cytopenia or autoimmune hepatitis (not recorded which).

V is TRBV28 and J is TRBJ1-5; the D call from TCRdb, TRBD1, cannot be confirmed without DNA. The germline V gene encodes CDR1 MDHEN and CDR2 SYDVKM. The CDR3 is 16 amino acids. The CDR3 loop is CASSFLTGVGNQPQHF.

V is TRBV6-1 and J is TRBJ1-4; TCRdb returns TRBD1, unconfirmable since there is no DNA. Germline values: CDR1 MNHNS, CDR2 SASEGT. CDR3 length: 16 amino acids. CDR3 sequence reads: CASRHRDRGTNEKLFF.

CDR3 amino acids: CSARRTYSNQPQHF. The chain employs TRBV20-1 and TRBJ1-5. Germline V lookup: CDR1 DFQATT, CDR2 SNEGSKA (reference sequence). CDR3 size: 14 residues.

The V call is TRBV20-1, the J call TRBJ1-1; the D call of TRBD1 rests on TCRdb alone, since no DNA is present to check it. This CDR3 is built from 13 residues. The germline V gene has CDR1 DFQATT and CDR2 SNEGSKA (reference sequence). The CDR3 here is CSARDSGQGGAFF.

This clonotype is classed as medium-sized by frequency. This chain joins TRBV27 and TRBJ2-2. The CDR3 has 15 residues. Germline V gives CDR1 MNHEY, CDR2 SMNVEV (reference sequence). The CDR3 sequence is CASSLHSQNTGELFF.

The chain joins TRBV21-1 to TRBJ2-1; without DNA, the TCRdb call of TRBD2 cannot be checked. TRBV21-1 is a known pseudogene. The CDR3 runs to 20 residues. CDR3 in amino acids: CASSSRLGLAGGHSYNEQFF.

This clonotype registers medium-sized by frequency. CDR3 region: CASSLRSGIRAGELFF. The rearrangement links TRBV5-1 to TRBJ2-2; the D call from TCRdb, TRBD2, cannot be confirmed without DNA. In germline, CDR1 is SGHRS, CDR2 YFSETQ. CDR3 length: 16 amino acids.

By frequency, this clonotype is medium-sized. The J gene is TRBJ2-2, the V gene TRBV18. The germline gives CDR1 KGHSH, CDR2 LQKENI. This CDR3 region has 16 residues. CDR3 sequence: CASSPRRTGNTGELFF.

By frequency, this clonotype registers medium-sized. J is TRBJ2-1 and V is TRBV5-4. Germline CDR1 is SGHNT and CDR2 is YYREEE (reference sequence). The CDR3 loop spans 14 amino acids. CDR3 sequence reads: CASSLAAAYNEQFF. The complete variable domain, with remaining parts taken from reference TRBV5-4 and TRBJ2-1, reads ETGVTQSPTHLIKTRGQQVTLRCSSQSGHNTVSWYQQALGQGPQFIFQYYREEENGRGNFPPRFSGLQFPNYSSELNVNALELDDSALYLCASSLAAAYNEQFFGPGTRLTVL.

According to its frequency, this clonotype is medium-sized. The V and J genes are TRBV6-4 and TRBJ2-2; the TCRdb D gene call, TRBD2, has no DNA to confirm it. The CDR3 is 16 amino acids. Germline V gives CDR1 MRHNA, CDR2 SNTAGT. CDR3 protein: CASSELAGGNTGELFF.

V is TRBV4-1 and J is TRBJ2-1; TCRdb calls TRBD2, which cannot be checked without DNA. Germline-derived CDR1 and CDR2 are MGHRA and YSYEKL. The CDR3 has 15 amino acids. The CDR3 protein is CASSLGTSGKNEQFF.

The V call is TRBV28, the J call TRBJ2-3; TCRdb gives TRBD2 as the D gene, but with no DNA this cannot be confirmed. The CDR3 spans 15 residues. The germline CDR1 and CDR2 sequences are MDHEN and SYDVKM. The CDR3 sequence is CASSRTSGSTDTQYF.

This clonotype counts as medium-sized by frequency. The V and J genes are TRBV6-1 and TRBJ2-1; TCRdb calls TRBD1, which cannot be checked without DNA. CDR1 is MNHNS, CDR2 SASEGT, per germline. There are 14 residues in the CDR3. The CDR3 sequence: CASILAGAFNEQFF.

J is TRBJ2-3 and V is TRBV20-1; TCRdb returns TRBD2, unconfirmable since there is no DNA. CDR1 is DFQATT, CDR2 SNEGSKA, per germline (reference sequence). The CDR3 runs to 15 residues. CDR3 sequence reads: CSALSGLAGKDTQYF.

CDR3: CASGAAPGANVLTF. This chain links TRBV2 with TRBJ2-6; the TRBD2 assignment by TCRdb is unverifiable without DNA. This CDR3 is built from 14 residues. Per the germline V gene, CDR1 is SNHLY and CDR2 is FYNNEI.

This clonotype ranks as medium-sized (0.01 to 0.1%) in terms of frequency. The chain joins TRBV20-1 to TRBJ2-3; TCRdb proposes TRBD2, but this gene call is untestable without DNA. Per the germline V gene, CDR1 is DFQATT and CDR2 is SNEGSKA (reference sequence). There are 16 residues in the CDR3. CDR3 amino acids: CSARETSGALTDTQYF.

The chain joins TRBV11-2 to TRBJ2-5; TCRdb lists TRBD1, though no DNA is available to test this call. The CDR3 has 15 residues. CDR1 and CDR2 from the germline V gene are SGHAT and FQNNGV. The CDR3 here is CASSLDGRIKETQYF.

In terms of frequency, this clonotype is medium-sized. The chain's CDR3 is CASSWTDRGREAFF. The chain is built from TRBV5-4 and TRBJ1-1; TCRdb's D call, TRBD1, is unchecked because there is no DNA. Germline CDR1 SGHNT, CDR2 YYREEE (reference sequence). The CDR3 is 14 amino acids.

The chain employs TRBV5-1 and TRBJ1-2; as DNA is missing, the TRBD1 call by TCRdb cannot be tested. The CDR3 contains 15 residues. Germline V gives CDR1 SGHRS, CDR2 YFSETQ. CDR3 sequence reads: CASSLVRQGKDGYTF.

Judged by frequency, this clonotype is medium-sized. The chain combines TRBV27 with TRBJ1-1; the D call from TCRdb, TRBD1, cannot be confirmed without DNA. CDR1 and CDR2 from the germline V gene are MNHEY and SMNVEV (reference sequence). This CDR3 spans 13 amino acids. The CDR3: CASRLSRTGTTFF.

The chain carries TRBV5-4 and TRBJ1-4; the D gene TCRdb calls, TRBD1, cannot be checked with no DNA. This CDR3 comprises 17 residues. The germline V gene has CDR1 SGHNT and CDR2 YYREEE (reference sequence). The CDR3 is CASRPALWTGRGEKLFF. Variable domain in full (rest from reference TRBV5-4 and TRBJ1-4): ETGVTQSPTHLIKTRGQQVTLRCSSQSGHNTVSWYQQALGQGPQFIFQYYREEENGRGNFPPRFSGLQFPNYSSELNVNALELDDSALYLCASRPALWTGRGEKLFFGSGTQLSVL.

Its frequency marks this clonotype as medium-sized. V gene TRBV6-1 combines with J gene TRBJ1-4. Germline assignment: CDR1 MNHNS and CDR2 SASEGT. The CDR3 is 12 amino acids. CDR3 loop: CATQGTNEKLFF.

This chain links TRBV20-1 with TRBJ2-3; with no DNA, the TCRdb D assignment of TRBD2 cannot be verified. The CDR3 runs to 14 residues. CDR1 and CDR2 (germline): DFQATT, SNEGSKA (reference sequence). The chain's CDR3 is CSAPRTSGSYTQYF.

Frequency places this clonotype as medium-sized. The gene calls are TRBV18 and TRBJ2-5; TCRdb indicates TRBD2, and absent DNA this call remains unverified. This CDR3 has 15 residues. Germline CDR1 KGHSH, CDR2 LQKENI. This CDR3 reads CASSPREGGQETQYF.

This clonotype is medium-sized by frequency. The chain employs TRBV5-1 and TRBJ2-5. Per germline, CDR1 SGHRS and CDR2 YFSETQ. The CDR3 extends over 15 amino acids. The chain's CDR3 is CASSLVGSQAETQYF.